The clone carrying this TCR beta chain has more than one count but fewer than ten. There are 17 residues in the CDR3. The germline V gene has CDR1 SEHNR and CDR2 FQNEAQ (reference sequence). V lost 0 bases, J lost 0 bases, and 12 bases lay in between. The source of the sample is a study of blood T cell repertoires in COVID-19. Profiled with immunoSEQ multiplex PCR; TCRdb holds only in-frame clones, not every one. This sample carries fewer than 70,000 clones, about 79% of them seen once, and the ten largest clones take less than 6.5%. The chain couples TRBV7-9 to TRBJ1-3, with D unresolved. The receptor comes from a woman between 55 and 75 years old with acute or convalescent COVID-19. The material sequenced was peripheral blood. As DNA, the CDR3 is TGTGCCAGCAGCTTAGCGGGGAGACGTAGCTCTGGAAACACCATATATTTT. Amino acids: CASSLAGRRSSGNTIYF.